This T cell receptor beta chain originates from a study of T cell repertoires in cytomegalovirus infection. The wider study: Matching HLA type, along with CMV infection, was indicated by public TCR beta signatures. Study observations and caveats: Clonotype analysis showed dominance of the ex vivo response by HLA-C-restricted CMV-specific TCR beta clonotypes. Individuals carrying CMV plus the relevant HLA were identified by cumulative frequency of public TCR beta families.

This CDR3 is 15 amino acids long. CDR1 SGHAT and CDR2 FQNNGV come from the germline V gene. V lost 6 bases to trimming and J lost 0 bases; unmatched junction nucleotides: 4. TCRdb re-analysed the reads in MiXCR, keeping a single row per CDR3 protein. The sample has roughly 800,000 distinct CDR3 sequences, around 29% seen once. The table lists this clonotype with a count of one. The antigen remains undetermined. The sequence derives from a human donor in good health (CMV status not recorded). Some clones in this sample may be carry-over from other donors' samples. The rearrangement joins TRBV11-2 to TRBJ2-1; 8 nucleotides agree with TRBD2. This specimen was cultured CD8+ T cells from PBMCs, taken from culture after CMV antigen stimulation. For the CDR3, the DNA is TGTGCCAGCAGAGTTAGCGGGGTCTCCTACAATGAGCAGTTCTTC. It specifies CASRVSGVSYNEQFF.